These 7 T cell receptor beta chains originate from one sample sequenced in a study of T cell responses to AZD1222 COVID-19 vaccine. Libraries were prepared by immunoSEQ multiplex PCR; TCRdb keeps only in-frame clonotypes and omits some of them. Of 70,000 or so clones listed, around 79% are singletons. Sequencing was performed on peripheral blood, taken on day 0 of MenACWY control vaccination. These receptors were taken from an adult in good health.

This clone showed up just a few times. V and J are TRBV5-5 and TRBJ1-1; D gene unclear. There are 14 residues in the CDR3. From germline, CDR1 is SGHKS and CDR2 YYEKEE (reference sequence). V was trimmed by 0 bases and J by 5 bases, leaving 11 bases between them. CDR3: CASSLAAGQTEAFF. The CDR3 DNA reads TGTGCCAGCAGCTTGGCGGCAGGCCAAACTGAAGCTTTCTTT. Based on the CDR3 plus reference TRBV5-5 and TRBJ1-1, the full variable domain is DAGVTQSPTHLIKTRGQQVTLRCSPISGHKSVSWYQQVLGQGPQFIFQYYEKEERGRGNFPDRFSARQFPNYSSELNVNALLLGDSALYLCASSLAAGQTEAFFGQGTRLTVV.

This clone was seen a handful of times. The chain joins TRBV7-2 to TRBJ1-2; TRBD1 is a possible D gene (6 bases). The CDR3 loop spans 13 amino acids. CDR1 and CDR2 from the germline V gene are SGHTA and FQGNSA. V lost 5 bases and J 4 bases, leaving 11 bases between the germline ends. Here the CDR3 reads CASSPRQVYGYTF. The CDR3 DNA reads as TGTGCCAGCAGCCCTAGACAGGTCTATGGCTACACCTTC.

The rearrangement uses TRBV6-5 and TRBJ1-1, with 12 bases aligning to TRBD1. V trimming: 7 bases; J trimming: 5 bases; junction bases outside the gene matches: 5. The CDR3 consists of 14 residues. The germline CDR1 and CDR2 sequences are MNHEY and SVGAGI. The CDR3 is CASIGTGGRTEAFF. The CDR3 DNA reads TGTGCCAGCATCGGGACAGGGGGCCGGACTGAAGCTTTCTTT.

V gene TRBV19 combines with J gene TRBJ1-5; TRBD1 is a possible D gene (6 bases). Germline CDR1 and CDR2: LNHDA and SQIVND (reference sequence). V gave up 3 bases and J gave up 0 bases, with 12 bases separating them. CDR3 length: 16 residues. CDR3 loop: CASSMSGAYSNQPQHF. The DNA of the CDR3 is TGTGCCAGTAGTATGTCGGGGGCATATAGCAATCAGCCCCAGCATTTT.

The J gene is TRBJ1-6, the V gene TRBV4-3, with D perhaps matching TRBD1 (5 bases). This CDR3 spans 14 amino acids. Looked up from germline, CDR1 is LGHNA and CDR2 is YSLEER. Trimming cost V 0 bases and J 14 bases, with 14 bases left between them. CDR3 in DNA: TGCGCCAGCAGCCAAGAGCTGGCGCAGGGAACCCTCCACTTT. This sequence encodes CASSQELAQGTLHF.

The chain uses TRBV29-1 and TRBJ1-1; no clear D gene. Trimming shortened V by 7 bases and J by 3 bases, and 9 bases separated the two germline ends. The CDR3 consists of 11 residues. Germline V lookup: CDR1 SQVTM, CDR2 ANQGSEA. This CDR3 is CSAAGYTEAFF. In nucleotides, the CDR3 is TGCAGCGCGGCAGGTTACACTGAAGCTTTCTTT.

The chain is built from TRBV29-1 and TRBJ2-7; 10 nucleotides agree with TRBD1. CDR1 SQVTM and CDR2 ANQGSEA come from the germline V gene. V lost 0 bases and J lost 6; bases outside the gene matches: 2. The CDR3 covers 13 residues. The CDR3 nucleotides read TGCAGCGTTGAAGAAGGGACAGGGGTCGAGCAGTACTTC. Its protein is CSVEEGTGVEQYF.